This T cell receptor beta chain was retrieved from a study of blood T cell repertoires in COVID-19. For the study at large: The analysed material was cDNA or gDNA that came from T cells, B-cell-depleted T cells, or PBMCs.

CDR3 length equals 14 residues. V lost 1 base and J lost 5; bases outside the gene matches: 4. The germline V gene encodes CDR1 LNHNV and CDR2 YYDKDF (reference sequence). Recruited during active infection, patients (from Seattle) were subsequently followed longitudinally. Assay used: immunoSEQ multiplex PCR; TCRdb lists only in-frame clones, some missing. The table has 150,000 or so clones, 65% to 90% seen once; the top ten hold about 12%. The specimen was peripheral blood. This chain connects TRBV15 to TRBJ2-5; 7 bases fit TRBD2. The receptor's source is an older woman with COVID-19, enrolled during active disease. CDR3 in amino acids: CATSRVPAGETQYF. DNA of the CDR3: TGTGCCACCAGCAGAGTACCAGCGGGGGAGACCCAGTACTTC.